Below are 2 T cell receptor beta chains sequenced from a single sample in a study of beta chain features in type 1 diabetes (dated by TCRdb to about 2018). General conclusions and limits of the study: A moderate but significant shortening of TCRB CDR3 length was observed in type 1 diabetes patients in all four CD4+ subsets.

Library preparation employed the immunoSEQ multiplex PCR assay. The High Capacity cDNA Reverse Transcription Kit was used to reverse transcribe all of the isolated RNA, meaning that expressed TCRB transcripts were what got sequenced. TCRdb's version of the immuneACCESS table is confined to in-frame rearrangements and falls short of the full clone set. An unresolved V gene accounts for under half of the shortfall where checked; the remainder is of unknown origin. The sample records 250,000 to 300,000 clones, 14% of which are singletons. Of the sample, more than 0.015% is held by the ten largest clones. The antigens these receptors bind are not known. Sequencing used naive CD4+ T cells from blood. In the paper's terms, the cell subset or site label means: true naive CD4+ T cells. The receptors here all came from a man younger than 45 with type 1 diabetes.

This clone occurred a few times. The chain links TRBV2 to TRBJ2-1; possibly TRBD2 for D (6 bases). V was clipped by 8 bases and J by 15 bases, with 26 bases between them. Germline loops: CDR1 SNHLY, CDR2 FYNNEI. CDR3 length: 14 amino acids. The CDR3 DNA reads TGTGCCAGCTCGCGAGGGGATCGGGACTCCGAGTGGTTCTTC. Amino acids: CASSRGDRDSEWFF.

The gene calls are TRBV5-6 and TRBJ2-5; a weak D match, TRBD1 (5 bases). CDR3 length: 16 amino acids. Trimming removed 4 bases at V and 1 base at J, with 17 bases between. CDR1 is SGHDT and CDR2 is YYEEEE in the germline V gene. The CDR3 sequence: CASSPAPTGLQETQYF. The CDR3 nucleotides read TGTGCCAGCAGCCCGGCCCCAACAGGCCTCCAAGAGACCCAGTACTTC.